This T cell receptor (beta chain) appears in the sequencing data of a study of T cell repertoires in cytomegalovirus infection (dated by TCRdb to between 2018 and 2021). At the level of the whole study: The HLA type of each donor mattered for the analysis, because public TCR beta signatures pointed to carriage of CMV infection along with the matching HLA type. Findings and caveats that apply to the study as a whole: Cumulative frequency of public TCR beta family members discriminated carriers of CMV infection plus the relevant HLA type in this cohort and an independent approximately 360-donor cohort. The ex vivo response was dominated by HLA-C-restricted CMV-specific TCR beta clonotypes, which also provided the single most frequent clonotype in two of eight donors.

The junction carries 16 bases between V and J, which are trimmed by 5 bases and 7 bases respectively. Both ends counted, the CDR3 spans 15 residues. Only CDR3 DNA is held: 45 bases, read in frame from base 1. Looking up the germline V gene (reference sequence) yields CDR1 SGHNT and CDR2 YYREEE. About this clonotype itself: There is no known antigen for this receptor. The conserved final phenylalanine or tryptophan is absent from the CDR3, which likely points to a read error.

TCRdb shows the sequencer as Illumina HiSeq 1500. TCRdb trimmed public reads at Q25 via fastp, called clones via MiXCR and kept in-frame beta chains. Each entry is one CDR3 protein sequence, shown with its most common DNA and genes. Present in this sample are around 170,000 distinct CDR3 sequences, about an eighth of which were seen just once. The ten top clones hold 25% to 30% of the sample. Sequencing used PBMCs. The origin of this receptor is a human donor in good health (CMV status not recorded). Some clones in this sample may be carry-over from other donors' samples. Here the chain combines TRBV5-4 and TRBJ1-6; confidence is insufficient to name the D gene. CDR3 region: CASSQGPRGNSPLHC. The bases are TGTGCCAGCAGTCAAGGACCCCGAGGGAATTCACCCCTCCACTGT.